This TCR beta chain was sequenced in a study of T-cell reconstitution after alpha-beta-depleted transplantation in children. Comments on this clonotype: What it binds is not known.

Deletions cut 2 bases from V and 0 bases from J, with 10 bases between. CDR1 SGHRS and CDR2 YFSETQ come from the germline V gene. The length of the CDR3 is 15 residues. The TCRbeta library was prepared with unique molecular identifiers. TCRdb itself ran the PCR reads through MiXCR, one entry per CDR3 protein. This table has around 580,000 distinct CDR3 sequences, over 20% appearing once. Notes on the study in general: Reportedly, alpha-beta T cells present about two months post-transplant originated from several hundred expanded clones of graft origin. TCRbeta diversity was high at day 60 in some patients (a result of surviving recipient T cells and thymic progenitors). T-cell counts and diversity at one year post-transplant came mainly from newly produced T cells.

The chain couples TRBV5-1 to TRBJ2-3, with D perhaps matching TRBD2 (6 bases). This TCR was sampled from a boy in the first two years of life with Wiskott-Aldrich syndrome, due to receive a stem cell transplant. The sample in question was PBMCs, obtained before TCRalphabeta/CD19-depleted stem cell transplant. DNA for the CDR3: TGCGCCAGCAGCTTACCCGGGAGCAGCACAGATACGCAGTATTTT. It yields the protein CASSLPGSSTDTQYF.